The 12 T cell receptor beta chains reported below all come from one sample, sequenced in a study of OX40 agonist ivuxolimab in advanced cancers. The assay was immunoSEQ multiplex PCR, and TCRdb's table has in-frame clones only and misses some. The sample shows 100,000 or so clones, approximately 91% of them seen only once. The source was CD4+ or CD8+ T cells sorted from blood, collected in a trial of the OX40 agonist ivuxolimab. All receptors derive from an adult with an advanced solid tumor such as melanoma, head and neck, liver or kidney cancer.

CDR3 protein: CSVERPGTDTQYF. The CDR3 DNA follows: TGCAGCGTTGAAAGGCCGGGCACAGATACGCAGTATTTT. This chain joins TRBV29-1 and TRBJ2-3; no definite D call. Trimming pared 2 bases from V and 1 base from J, leaving 7 bases between. Germline V lookup: CDR1 SQVTM, CDR2 ANQGSEA. The CDR3 spans 13 residues.

This clone occurred a few times. The chain recombines TRBV6-1 with TRBJ2-7, with unresolved D. The germline gives CDR1 MNHNS, CDR2 SASEGT. CDR3 length: 14 amino acids. V was shortened by 8 bases and J by 0 bases, with 14 bases between the two germline ends. This CDR3 is CASGYQWSSYEQYF. CDR3 in DNA: TGTGCCAGCGGCTACCAATGGAGCTCCTACGAGCAGTACTTC.

V is TRBV5-1 and J is TRBJ2-3, with 8 positions matching TRBD2. The CDR3 loop spans 13 amino acids. Unmatched junction bases numbered 4, after V lost 5 bases and J lost 5 bases. Per germline, CDR1 SGHRS and CDR2 YFSETQ. The CDR3 nucleotides are TGCGCCAGCAGACTCCTAGCGGGAGATACGCAGTATTTT. The encoded protein is CASRLLAGDTQYF. Drawing the rest from reference TRBV5-1 and TRBJ2-3, the complete variable domain is KAGVTQTPRYLIKTRGQQVTLSCSPISGHRSVSWYQQTPGQGLQFLFEYFSETQRNKGNFPGRFSGRQFSNSRSEMNVSTLELGDSALYLCASRLLAGDTQYFGPGTRLTVL.

V gene TRBV21-1 combines with J gene TRBJ1-3; the D call TRBD1 from the table was never checked on the DNA. TRBV21-1 is an annotated pseudogene. This CDR3 region has 16 residues. CDR3 DNA sequence: TGTGCCAGCAGCTCAAAAGGACAGCGCTCTGGAAACACCATATATTTT. Translation: CASSSKGQRSGNTIYF.

This clone was found once. The rearrangement joins TRBV5-1 to TRBJ2-2; no definite D call. The V end was cut by 0 bases, the J end by 12 bases, with 12 bases between. The CDR3 extends over 13 amino acids. Per germline, CDR1 SGHRS and CDR2 YFSETQ. The CDR3 reads CASSLVSSQKLFF. CDR3 DNA sequence: TGCGCCAGCAGCTTGGTTAGCAGTCAAAAGCTGTTTTTT.

The V call is TRBV29-1, the J call TRBJ2-1, with TRBD2 matching over 9 bases. The CDR3 sequence is 12 residues long. Germline CDR1 and CDR2: SQVTM and ANQGSEA. The junction had 3 bases not matched to a gene; V was cut back by 2 bases and J by 10 bases. DNA of the CDR3: TGCAGCGTTGAACTGAGCGGGAGGGAGCAGTTCTTC. Translation: CSVELSGREQFF.

This sequence joins TRBV7-9 and TRBJ1-5; perhaps TRBD1 as D (5 bases). CDR3 size: 14 residues. The germline V gene has CDR1 SEHNR and CDR2 FQNEAQ (reference sequence). Between the trimmed V and J ends, which lost 2 bases and 2 bases, there was a span of 7 bases. The CDR3 DNA sequence: TGTGCCAGCAGCTTACAAGGGGGCAATCAGCCCCAGCATTTT. It encodes CASSLQGGNQPQHF. The complete variable domain, with remaining parts taken from reference TRBV7-9 and TRBJ1-5, reads DTGVSQNPRHKITKRGQNVTFRCDPISEHNRLYWYRQTLGQGPEFLTYFQNEAQLEKSRLLSDRFSAERPKGSFSTLEIQRTEQGDSAMYLCASSLQGGNQPQHFGDGTRLSIL.

The chain is built from TRBV27 and TRBJ1-2; D may be TRBD1 (5 bases). Trimming shortened V by 2 bases and J by 4 bases, and 14 bases separated the two germline ends. Germline V gene data show CDR1 as MNHEY and CDR2 as SMNVEV (reference sequence). The CDR3 consists of 15 residues. In DNA form, the CDR3 reads TGTGCCAGCAGTTTAGCCCCAGGGAAACCCTATGGCTACACCTTC. The encoded protein is CASSLAPGKPYGYTF.

The chain has TRBV14 and TRBJ2-5; D ambiguous. Germline CDR1 is SGHDN and CDR2 is FVKESK. The germline V and J ends were trimmed by 1 base and 4 bases, with 10 bases remaining between them. The CDR3 is 14 residues long. The CDR3 spells CASSQGTTRETQYF. DNA for the CDR3: TGTGCCAGCAGCCAAGGGACGACAAGAGAGACCCAGTACTTC.

The chain uses TRBV7-2 and TRBJ2-7; D is unresolved. V shed 2 bases and J shed 2 bases, with 7 bases lying between them. The CDR3 length is 13 residues. Per germline, CDR1 SGHTA and CDR2 FQGNSA. CDR3 coding DNA: TGTGCCAGCAGCTTATCTCCAACCTACGAGCAGTACTTC. Translated, it gives CASSLSPTYEQYF.

The rearrangement uses TRBV7-2 and TRBJ2-7; 7 nucleotides align to TRBD2. V lost 4 bases and J lost 5; bases outside the gene matches: 11. CDR1 and CDR2 (germline): SGHTA, FQGNSA. The CDR3 contains 15 residues. CDR3 loop: CASSSLGREFHEQYV. CDR3 nucleotides: TGTGCCAGCAGCTCTTTGGGGCGGGAGTTCCACGAGCAGTACGTC.

The chain joins TRBV5-4 to TRBJ1-4; D is possibly TRBD1 (5 bases). The CDR3 is 12 residues long. Trimming took off 1 base at V and 13 bases at J, with 11 bases between the two ends. Germline CDR1 and CDR2: SGHNT and YYREEE (reference sequence). The CDR3 region has the DNA TGTGCCAGCAGCTTGCCCCAGGGCCCACTGTTTTTT. Its protein is CASSLPQGPLFF.